The sample holds a few counts of the clone carrying this TCR beta chain. The antigen remains unidentified. According to the study, TCR beta libraries were built with iRepertoire HTBI primers and CDR3-region Arm-PCR. TCRdb reprocessed the multiplex PCR reads via MiXCR and lists one record per CDR3 protein. The repertoire holds approximately 400,000 distinct CDR3 sequences, with 23% as singletons. The data are from a study of regulatory T cells in long-lasting Graves disease. Overall study findings and caveats: Study was limited to peripheral blood, excluding thyroid tissue.

This CDR3 has 15 amino acids. Looked up from germline, CDR1 is KGHSH and CDR2 is LQKENI. Deletions cut 0 bases from V and 0 bases from J, with 8 bases between. Described time point: persistent/refractory GD, antithyroid drugs over 5 years with positive TRAb. The authors made the TCR library using RNA they extracted from PBMCs. The source material was peripheral blood mononuclear cells (PBMCs), sampled when the disease was refractory, from a patient treated with antithyroid drugs. The rearrangement joins TRBV18 to TRBJ1-1; D might be TRBD1 (5 bases). The receptor was derived from a woman between 40 and 50 years old with Graves disease. The CDR3: CASSPPGRMNTEAFF. For the CDR3, the DNA is TGTGCCAGCTCACCACCGGGACGGATGAACACTGAAGCTTTCTTT.